The T cell receptor beta chain under discussion was sequenced for a study of T cell responses to AZD1222 COVID-19 vaccine. As for this clone: Its antigen is unidentified.

Study-level results: Scientists sampled the repertoires only once the peak T cell response had passed.

TCRdb keeps only in-frame clones here, not all; method: immunoSEQ multiplex PCR. The top ten hold 2.5% to 3% of the sample, which has about 140,000 clones, about 89% seen once. Trimming cost V 6 bases and J 4 bases; bases outside gene matches: 4. CDR3 size: 14 residues. From germline, CDR1 is MNHEY and CDR2 SVGAGI. This rearrangement joins TRBV6-5 to TRBJ2-4, with 9 bases matching TRBD1. The material sequenced was peripheral blood, taken on day 0 of AZD1222 vaccination. This TCR derives from an adult in good health. Here the CDR3 reads CASRPGTGKNIQYF. The CDR3, as DNA: TGTGCCAGCAGACCGGGGACAGGGAAAAACATTCAGTACTTC.